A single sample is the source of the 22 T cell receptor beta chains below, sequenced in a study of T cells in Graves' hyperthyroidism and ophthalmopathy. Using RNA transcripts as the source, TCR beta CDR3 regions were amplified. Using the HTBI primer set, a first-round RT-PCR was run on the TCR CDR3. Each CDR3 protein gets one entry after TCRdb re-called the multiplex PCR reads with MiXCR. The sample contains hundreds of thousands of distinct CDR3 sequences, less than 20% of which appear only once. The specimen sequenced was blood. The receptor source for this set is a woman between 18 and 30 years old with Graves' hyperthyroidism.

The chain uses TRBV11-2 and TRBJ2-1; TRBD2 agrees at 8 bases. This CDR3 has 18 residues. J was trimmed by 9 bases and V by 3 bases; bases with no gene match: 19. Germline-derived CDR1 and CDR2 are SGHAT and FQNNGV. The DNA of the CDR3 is TGTGCCAGCAGCTTGCGACCCGGGGGCCCGGGACTAGTAGGTGAGCAGTTCTTC. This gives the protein CASSLRPGGPGLVGEQFF. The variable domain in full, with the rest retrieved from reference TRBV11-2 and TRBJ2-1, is EAGVAQSPRYKIIEKRQSVAFWCNPISGHATLYWYQQILGQGPKLLIQFQNNGVVDDSQLPKDRFSAERLKGVDSTLKIQPAKLEDSAVYLCASSLRPGGPGLVGEQFFGPGTRLTVL.

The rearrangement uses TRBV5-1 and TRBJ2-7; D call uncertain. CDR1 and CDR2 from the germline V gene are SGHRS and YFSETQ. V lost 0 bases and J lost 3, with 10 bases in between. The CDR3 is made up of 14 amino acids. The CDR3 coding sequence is TGCGCCAGCAGCTTGGGAACAGTTGGCTACGAGCAGTACTTC. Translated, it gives CASSLGTVGYEQYF.

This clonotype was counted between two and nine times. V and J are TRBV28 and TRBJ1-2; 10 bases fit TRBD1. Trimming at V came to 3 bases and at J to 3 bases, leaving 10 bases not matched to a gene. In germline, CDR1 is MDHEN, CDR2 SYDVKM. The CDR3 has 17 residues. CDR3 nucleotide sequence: TGTGCCAGCAGTTTCCTCCGGGACAGGGGCCGGGACTATGGCTACACCTTC. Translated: CASSFLRDRGRDYGYTF.

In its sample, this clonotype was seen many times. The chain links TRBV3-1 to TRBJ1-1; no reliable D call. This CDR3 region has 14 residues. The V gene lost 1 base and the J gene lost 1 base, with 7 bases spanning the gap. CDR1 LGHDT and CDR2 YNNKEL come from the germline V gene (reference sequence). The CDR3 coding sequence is TGTGCCAGCAGCCAAGCCGGGCAGAACACTGAAGCTTTCTTT. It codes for CASSQAGQNTEAFF.

The CDR3 DNA reads as TGTGCCATCAGACCGGAGGGGGCGGGGGATACGCAGTATTTT. This gives the protein CAIRPEGAGDTQYF. V and J are TRBV10-3 and TRBJ2-3; TRBD1 might be the D (7 bases). The V end was cut by 6 bases, the J end by 6 bases, with 16 bases between. CDR3 size: 14 residues. CDR1 is ENHRY and CDR2 is SYGVKD in the germline V gene.

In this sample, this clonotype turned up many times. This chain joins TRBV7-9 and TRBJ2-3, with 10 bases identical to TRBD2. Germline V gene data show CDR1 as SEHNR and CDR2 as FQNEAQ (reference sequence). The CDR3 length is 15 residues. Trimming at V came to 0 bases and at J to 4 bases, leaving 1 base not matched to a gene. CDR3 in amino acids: CASSLAGTSADTQYF. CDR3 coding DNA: TGTGCCAGCAGCTTAGCAGGGACTAGCGCAGATACGCAGTATTTT.

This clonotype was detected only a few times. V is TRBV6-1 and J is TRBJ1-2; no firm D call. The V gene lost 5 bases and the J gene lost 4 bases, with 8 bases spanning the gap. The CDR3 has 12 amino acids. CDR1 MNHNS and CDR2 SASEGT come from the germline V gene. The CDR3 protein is CASSSGSYGYTF. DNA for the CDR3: TGTGCCAGCAGTTCGGGATCCTATGGCTACACCTTC.

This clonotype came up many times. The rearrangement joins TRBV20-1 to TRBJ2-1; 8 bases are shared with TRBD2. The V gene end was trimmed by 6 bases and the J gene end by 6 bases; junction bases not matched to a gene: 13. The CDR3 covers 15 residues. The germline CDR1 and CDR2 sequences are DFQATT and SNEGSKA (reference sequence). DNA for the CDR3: TGCAGTGCCACCTCCGGGACTAGGAATGGCAATGAGCAGTTCTTC. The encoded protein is CSATSGTRNGNEQFF.

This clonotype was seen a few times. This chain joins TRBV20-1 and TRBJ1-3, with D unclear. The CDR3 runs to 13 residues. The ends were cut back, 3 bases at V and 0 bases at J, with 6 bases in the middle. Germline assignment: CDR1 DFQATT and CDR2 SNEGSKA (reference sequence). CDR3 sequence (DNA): TGCAGTGCTAGTGGGTCCTCTGGAAACACCATATATTTT. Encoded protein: CSASGSSGNTIYF.

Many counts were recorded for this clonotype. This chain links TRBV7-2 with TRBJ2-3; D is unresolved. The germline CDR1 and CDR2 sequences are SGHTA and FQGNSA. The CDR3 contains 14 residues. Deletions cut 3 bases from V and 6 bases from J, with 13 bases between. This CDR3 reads CASSFSNPRDTQYF. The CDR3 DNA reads TGTGCCAGCAGCTTCAGCAATCCTCGGGATACGCAGTATTTT.

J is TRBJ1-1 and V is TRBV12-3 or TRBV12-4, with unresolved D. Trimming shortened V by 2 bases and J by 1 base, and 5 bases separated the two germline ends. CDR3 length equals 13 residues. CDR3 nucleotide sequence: TGTGCCAGCAGTTTATGGGGGAACACTGAAGCTTTCTTT. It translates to CASSLWGNTEAFF.

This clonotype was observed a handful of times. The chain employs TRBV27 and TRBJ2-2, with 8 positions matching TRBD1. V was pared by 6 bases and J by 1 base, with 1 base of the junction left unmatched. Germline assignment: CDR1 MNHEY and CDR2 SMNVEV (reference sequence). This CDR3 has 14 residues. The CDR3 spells CASRGTGNTGELFF. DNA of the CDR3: TGTGCCAGCAGGGGGACAGGGAACACCGGGGAGCTGTTTTTT.

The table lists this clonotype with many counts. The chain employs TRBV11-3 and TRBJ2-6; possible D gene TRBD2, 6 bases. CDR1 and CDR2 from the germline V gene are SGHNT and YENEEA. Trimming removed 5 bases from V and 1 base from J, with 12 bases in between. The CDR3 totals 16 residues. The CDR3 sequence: CASSHWAGSGANVLTF. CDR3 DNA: TGTGCCAGCAGCCATTGGGCGGGGTCTGGGGCCAACGTCCTGACTTTC.

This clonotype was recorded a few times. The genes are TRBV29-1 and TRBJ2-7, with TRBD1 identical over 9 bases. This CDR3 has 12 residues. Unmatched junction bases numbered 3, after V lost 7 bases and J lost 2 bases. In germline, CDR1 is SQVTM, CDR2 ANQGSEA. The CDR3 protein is CSAGQGTYEQYF. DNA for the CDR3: TGCAGCGCCGGACAGGGGACCTACGAGCAGTACTTC.

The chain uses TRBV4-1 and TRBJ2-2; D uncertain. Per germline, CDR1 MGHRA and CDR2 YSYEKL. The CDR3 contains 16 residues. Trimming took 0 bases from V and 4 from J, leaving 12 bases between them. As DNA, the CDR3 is TGCGCCAGCAGCCAAGACCCCCGAGTTGGCACCGGGGAGCTGTTTTTT. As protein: CASSQDPRVGTGELFF.

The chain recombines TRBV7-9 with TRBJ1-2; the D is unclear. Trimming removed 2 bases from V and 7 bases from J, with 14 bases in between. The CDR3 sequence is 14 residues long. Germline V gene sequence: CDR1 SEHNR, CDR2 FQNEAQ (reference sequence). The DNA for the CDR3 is TGTGCCAGCAGCTTAAATCAAGTATCGGGTGGCTACACCTTC. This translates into CASSLNQVSGGYTF.

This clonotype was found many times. The CDR3 sequence: CASRQGDGSNYGYTF. The CDR3 DNA follows: TGCGCCAGCAGACAAGGGGACGGATCTAACTATGGCTACACCTTC. The V call is TRBV5-1, the J call TRBJ1-2, with D possibly TRBD1 on 5 matching bases. Germline CDR1 and CDR2: SGHRS and YFSETQ. The CDR3 is 15 residues long. V dropped 5 bases and J dropped 0 bases, with 14 bases sitting between them.

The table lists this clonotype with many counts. The CDR3 reads CAWSVSAAEQFF. Here the CDR3 DNA reads TGTGCCTGGAGTGTAAGTGCCGCTGAGCAGTTCTTC. This rearrangement joins TRBV30 to TRBJ2-1; D unclear. This CDR3 is 12 amino acids long. Germline CDR1 and CDR2: GTSNPN and SVGIG (reference sequence). Trimming removed 0 bases from V and 9 bases from J, with 9 bases in between.

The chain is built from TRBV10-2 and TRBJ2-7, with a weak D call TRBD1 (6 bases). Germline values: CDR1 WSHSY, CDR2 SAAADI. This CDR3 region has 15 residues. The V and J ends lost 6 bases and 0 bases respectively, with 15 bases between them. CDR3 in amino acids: CASSLTGWGSYEQYF. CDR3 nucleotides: TGCGCCAGCAGCCTAACAGGGTGGGGCTCCTACGAGCAGTACTTC.

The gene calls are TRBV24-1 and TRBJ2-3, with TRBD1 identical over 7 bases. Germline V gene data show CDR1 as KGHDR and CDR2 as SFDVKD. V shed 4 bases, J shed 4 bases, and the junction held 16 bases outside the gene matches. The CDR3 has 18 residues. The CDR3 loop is CATSEGTAYPLVADTQYF. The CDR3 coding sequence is TGTGCCACCAGTGAAGGGACAGCATATCCATTAGTAGCAGATACGCAGTATTTT.

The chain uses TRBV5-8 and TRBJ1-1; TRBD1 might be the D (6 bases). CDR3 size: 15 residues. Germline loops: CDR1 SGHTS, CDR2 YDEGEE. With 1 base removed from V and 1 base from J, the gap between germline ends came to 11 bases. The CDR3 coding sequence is TGTGCCAGCAGCTTGTTGGGGACACCGAACACTGAAGCTTTCTTT. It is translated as CASSLLGTPNTEAFF.

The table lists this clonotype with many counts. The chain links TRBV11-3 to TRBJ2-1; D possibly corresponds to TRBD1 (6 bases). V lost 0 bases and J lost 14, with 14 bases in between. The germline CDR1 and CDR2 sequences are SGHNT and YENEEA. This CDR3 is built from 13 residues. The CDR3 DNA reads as TGTGCCAGCAGCTTAGATTCGGAGACAGGAGAGTTCTTC. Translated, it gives CASSLDSETGEFF. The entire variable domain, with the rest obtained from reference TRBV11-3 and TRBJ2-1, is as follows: EAGVVQSPRYKIIEKKQPVAFWCNPISGHNTLYWYLQNLGQGPELLIRYENEEAVDDSQLPKDRFSAERLKGVDSTLKIQPAELGDSAVYLCASSLDSETGEFFGPGTRLTVL.